This T cell receptor beta chain is from a study of T cells in Graves' hyperthyroidism and ophthalmopathy (dated by TCRdb to about 2019). Context from the whole study: Peripheral blood was sampled at the time of initial diagnosis, prior to any treatment. TCR Vbeta CDR3 sequencing of roughly 140 peripheral blood samples (over 40 ophthalmopathy, about 74 hyperthyroidism and roughly 17 progressor patients) is reported in the paper. A discovery cohort of around 98 patients, about 40 with Graves' ophthalmopathy and more than 55 with stable Graves' hyperthyroidism, was used to find distinguishing TCR V-J signatures. After blood sampling, hyperthyroidism patients were treated with methimazole at a starting dose of 30 mg daily, and ophthalmopathy patients were treated with high-dose intravenous methylprednisolone. The study also compared thyroid tissue and blood T-cell repertoires from 5 to 7 Graves' hyperthyroidism patients. An independent validation cohort of about 20 hyperthyroidism patients and about 15 patients who later progressed to ophthalmopathy tested prospective prediction of ophthalmopathy. For training and testing, the roughly 93 patients in the discovery cohort were randomly divided in a 7:3 ratio. What the authors observed across the whole study: During validation, the model predicted progression to ophthalmopathy a median of around six months ahead of onset, with 60% to 71% sensitivity and 72.22% specificity. No statistical method was used to set the sample size in advance, and investigators knew the group allocation. Most expanded thyroid clonotypes (frequency above 0.001) were also found in blood, which suggests that blood repertoires may mirror thyroid immune responses. Ophthalmopathy was separated from stable hyperthyroidism by a 13 V-J signature model, with just over 85% sensitivity and roughly 84% specificity obtained in cross-validation and 80%/75% obtained in testing.

The TCR beta CDR3 regions were amplified from the RNA transcripts. The TCR CDR3 was subjected to a first round of RT-PCR using the HTBI primer set and the Qiagen OneStep RT-PCR kit. A second multiplex PCR round built the libraries, followed by size selection and purification. Sequencing of the libraries was done on an Illumina HiSeq2000 using paired-end 100 bp reads. Per the source publication's procedure: SOAPnuke was used to process the raw data, removing reads that contained adapters or uncalled bases, had a mean Phred below 15, or lacked an exact match to the constant primer or identifier. High-quality paired reads were merged with COPE v1.2.5, and unique nucleotide sequences were defined as clonotypes. MiTCR v1.1 was used to align the clonotypes against IMGT TRBV, TRBD and TRBJ reference segments. Analysis was restricted to V-J combinations with a frequency above 0.0001, which covered approximately 99% of repertoires. A TCS score was defined as the ratio between F50 (clonal expansion) and ExV (chaos), using BLOSUM62-based TCRdist between CDR3 peptides within each V-J. Welch's t-statistics and random forest reduced fewer than 550 V-J features to 13, which were used in a naive Bayes classifier (R e1071). TCRdb reprocessing: public reads trimmed at Q25 with fastp, clones called with MiXCR, in-frame beta chains kept. Each CDR3 protein appears once, grouped with its most common genes and DNA. TCRdb's processing, not the authors', yielded these V and J calls. Here the sample has 700,000 or so distinct CDR3 sequences; roughly 15% occur a single time. Under 8.5% of the sample is taken by the ten largest.

Stable Graves' hyperthyroidism was defined as the absence of progression to ophthalmopathy over 18 months of follow-up. Hyperthyroidism patients were aged 18 to 65 years and newly diagnosed, with disease duration of less than 2 months. Exclusion was applied to patients with uncontrolled infections, other autoimmune diseases, pregnancy or lactation. Clinical symptoms, serum thyroxine and TRAb, thyroid ultrasound, and orbital computed tomography formed the basis for the diagnoses. PBMCs were separated from 8 to 10 ml of fresh peripheral blood using Ficoll-Paque density gradient centrifugation. Total RNA was extracted with Trizol reagent, and quality was checked on an Agilent 2100 Bioanalyzer. The CDR3 measures 13 amino acids from cysteine to phenylalanine. The CDR3 DNA has 39 bases and is translated from base 1. The trim is 2 bases for V and 5 bases for J, with a gap of 10 bases between the germline ends.

This clonotype was detected only a few times. Its antigen is currently not known. No clone much larger than this one lies a single base away; base qualities are absent. Sequencing input: blood. The receptor chain draws on TRBV12-3 or TRBV12-4 and TRBJ2-7; the D gene is unclear. This receptor was taken from a man younger than 35 with Graves' hyperthyroidism. The nucleotide sequence is given as TGTGCCAGCAGTTTAAGTACCGACGACGAGCAGTACTTC. Its amino acids are CASSLSTDDEQYF.